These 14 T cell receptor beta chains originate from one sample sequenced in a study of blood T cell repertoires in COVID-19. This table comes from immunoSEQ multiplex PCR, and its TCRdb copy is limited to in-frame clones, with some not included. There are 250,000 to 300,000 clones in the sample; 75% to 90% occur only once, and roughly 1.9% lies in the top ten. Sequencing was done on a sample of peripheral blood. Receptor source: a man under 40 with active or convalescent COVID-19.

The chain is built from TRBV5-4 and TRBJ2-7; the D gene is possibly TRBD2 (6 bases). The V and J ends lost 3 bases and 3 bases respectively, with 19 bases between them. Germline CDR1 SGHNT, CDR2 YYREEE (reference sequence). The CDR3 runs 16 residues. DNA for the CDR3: TGTGCCAGCAGCTGGAGTGGGGGAGGTGGAATCTACGAGCAGTACTTC. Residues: CASSWSGGGGIYEQYF.

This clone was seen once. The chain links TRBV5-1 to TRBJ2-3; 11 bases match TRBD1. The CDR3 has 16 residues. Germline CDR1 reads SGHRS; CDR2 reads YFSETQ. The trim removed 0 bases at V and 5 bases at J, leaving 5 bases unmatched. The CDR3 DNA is TGCGCCAGCAGCTTGGTGGGACAGGGGGTCGGAGATACGCAGTATTTT. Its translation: CASSLVGQGVGDTQYF.

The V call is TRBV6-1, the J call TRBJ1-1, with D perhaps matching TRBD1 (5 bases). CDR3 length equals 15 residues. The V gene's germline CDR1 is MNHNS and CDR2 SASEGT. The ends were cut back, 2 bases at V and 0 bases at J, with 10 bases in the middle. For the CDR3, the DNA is TGTGCCAGCAGTGAACCGACAGCCTTGAACACTGAAGCTTTCTTT. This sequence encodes CASSEPTALNTEAFF.

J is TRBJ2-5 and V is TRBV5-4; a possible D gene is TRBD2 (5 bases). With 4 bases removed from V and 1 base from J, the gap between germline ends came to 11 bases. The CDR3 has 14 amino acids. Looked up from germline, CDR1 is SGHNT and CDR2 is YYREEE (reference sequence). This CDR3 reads CASSVPGTQETQYF. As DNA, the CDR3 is TGTGCCAGCAGCGTACCGGGAACCCAAGAGACCCAGTACTTC.

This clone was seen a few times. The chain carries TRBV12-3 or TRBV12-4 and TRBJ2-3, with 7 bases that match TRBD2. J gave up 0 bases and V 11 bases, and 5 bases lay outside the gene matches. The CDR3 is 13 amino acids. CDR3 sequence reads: CAGGGPSTDTQYF. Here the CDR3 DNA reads TGTGCCGGGGGGGGACCTAGCACAGATACGCAGTATTTT.

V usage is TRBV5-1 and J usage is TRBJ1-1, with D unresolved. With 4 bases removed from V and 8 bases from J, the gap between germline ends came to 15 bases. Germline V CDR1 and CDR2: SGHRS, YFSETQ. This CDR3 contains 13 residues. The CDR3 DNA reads TGCGCCAGCAGCCCCAGCGAAGCTCTCGAAGCTTTCTTT. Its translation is CASSPSEALEAFF.

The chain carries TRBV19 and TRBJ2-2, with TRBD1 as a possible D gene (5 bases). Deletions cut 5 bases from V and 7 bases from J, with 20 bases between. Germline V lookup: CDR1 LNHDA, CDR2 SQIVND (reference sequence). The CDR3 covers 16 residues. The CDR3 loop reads CASSPVKGPPLGELFF. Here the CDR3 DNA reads TGTGCCAGTAGTCCCGTGAAGGGGCCCCCTCTCGGGGAGCTGTTTTTT.

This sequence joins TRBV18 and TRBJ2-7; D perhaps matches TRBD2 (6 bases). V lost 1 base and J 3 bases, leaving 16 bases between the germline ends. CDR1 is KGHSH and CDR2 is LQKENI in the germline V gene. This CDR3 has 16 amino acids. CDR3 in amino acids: CASSPRVGGRNYEQYF. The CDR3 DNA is TGTGCCAGCTCACCACGGGTCGGGGGAAGAAACTACGAGCAGTACTTC.

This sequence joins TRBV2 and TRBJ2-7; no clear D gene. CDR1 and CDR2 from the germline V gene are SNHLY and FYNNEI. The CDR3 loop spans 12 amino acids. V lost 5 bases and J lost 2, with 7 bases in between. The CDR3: CASSITTYEQYF. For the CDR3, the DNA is TGTGCCAGCAGTATAACAACCTACGAGCAGTACTTC. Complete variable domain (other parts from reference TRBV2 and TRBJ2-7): EPEVTQTPSHQVTQMGQEVILRCVPISNHLYFYWYRQILGQKVEFLVSFYNNEISEKSEIFDDQFSVERPDGSNFTLKIRSTKLEDSAMYFCASSITTYEQYFGPGTRLTVT.

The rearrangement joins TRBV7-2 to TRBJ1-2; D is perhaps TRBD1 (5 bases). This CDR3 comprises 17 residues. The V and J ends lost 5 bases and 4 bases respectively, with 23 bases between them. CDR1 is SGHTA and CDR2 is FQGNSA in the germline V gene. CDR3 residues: CASSLPSAGGAGYGYTF. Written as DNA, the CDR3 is TGTGCCAGCAGCCTACCTTCCGCCGGAGGGGCCGGCTATGGCTACACCTTC.

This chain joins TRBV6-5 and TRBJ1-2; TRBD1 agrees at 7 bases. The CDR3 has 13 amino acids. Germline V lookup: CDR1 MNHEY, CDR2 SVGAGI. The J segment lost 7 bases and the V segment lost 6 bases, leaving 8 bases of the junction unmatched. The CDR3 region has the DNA TGTGCCAGCAGAACTACAGGGGTACCTGGCTACACCTTC. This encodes CASRTTGVPGYTF.

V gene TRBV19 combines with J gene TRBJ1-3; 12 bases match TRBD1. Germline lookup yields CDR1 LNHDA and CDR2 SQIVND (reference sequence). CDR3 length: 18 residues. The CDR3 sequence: CASPLGQGATVSGNTIYF. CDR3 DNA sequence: TGTGCAAGTCCTTTGGGACAGGGGGCAACCGTCTCTGGAAACACCATATATTTT.

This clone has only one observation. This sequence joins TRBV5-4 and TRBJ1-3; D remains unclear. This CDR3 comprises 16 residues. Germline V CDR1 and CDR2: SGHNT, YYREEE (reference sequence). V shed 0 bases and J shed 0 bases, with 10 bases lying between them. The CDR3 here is CASSLEARNSGNTIYF. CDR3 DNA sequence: TGTGCCAGCAGCTTGGAAGCGAGGAACTCTGGAAACACCATATATTTT.

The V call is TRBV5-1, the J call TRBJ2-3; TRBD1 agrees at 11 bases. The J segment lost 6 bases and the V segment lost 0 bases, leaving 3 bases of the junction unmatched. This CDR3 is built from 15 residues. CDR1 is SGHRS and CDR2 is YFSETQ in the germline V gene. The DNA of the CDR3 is TGCGCCAGCAGCTTGGGGACAGGGGGCAAGGATACGCAGTATTTT. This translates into CASSLGTGGKDTQYF.